The entry that follows covers one T cell receptor (beta chain) sequence. The data stem from a study of blood T cell repertoires in COVID-19. About the study: Donors of Cohort 3 who recovered were those that had two negative PCRs, clearance, or symptom resolution.

Those enrolled, adults aged about 18 to 89 years, came from 20 to 25 US areas. There are 12 residues in the CDR3. Germline V lookup: CDR1 SGHRS, CDR2 YFSETQ. The V gene end was trimmed by 7 bases and the J gene end by 7 bases; junction bases not matched to a gene: 3. Per the original data handling: Counts of nucleated cells, estimated from reference gene primer amplification, were obtained. TCRdb's table, derived via immunoSEQ multiplex PCR, lists solely in-frame clones and lacks some. Clonal size and the V and J genes are those of that table, whereas D and trimming came from the DNA. Of 350,000 to 450,000 clones listed, 70% to 90% are singletons.

The rearrangement links TRBV5-1 to TRBJ1-2; 11 nucleotides match TRBD1. Sequenced sample: PBMCs or T cells enriched from blood (not recorded which). This clonotype originated in a man aged 35 to 55 in a cohort exposed to, infected with or recovered from COVID-19 (not recorded which). The CDR3 reads CASRGTGGGYTF. As DNA, the CDR3 is TGCGCCAGCCGGGGGACAGGGGGTGGCTACACCTTC.